The 25 T cell receptor beta chains presented below share a single source sample, sequenced in a study of regulatory T cells in long-lasting Graves disease. Both iRepertoire HTBI primers and Arm-PCR of CDR3 regions were used to build the TCR beta libraries. MiXCR, applied by TCRdb to the multiplex PCR reads, yields one record per CDR3 protein. The sample lists about 660,000 distinct CDR3 sequences, 25% to 30% occurring once. Specified time point: persistent/refractory GD, antithyroid drugs over 5 years with positive TRAb. Following extraction of RNA from PBMCs, that RNA was used to make the TCR library. The sample in question was peripheral blood mononuclear cells (PBMCs), obtained when the disease was refractory, from a patient treated with antithyroid drugs. These receptors were collected from a female donor with Graves disease.

This sequence joins TRBV2 and TRBJ2-5; TRBD1 matches at 7 bases. This CDR3 has 15 residues. Trimming at V came to 2 bases and at J to 4 bases, leaving 7 bases not matched to a gene. CDR1 SNHLY and CDR2 FYNNEI come from the germline V gene. CDR3: CASSEKGAAGETQYF. The CDR3 DNA is TGTGCCAGCAGTGAAAAGGGGGCGGCGGGAGAGACCCAGTACTTC.

The V gene is TRBV12-5, the J gene TRBJ2-2; D remains unclear. CDR3 length: 13 residues. Trimming stripped 6 bases from V and 4 bases from J, with 9 bases between. CDR1 is LGHNT and CDR2 is FRNRAP in the germline V gene. CDR3 residues: CASGHHRTGELFF. The CDR3 nucleotides are TGTGCTAGTGGCCACCACCGCACCGGGGAGCTGTTTTTT.

The V and J genes are TRBV12-3 or TRBV12-4 and TRBJ2-7; 7 bases align to TRBD1. The CDR3 spans 16 residues. After removal of 4 bases from V and 0 bases from J, the junction contained 9 bases not matched to a gene. The CDR3 here is CASSSPPDRNSYEQYF. The CDR3 DNA sequence: TGTGCCAGCAGTTCCCCCCCGGACAGGAACTCCTACGAGCAGTACTTC.

This clonotype occurred many times. The chain joins TRBV28 to TRBJ1-1; D is unresolved. With 6 bases removed from V and 0 bases from J, the gap between germline ends came to 14 bases. CDR3 length: 15 amino acids. The germline gives CDR1 MDHEN, CDR2 SYDVKM. The CDR3 is CASSPDGTMNTEAFF. CDR3 in DNA: TGTGCCAGCAGCCCCGACGGTACAATGAACACTGAAGCTTTCTTT. Full variable domain (missing parts from reference TRBV28 and TRBJ1-1): DVKVTQSSRYLVKRTGEKVFLECVQDMDHENMFWYRQDPGLGLRLIYFSYDVKMKEKGDIPEGYSVSREKKERFSLILESASTNQTSMYLCASSPDGTMNTEAFFGQGTRLTVV.

The rearrangement links TRBV27 to TRBJ2-7; the D gene is possibly TRBD2 (6 bases). The CDR3 covers 13 residues. The V end was cut by 5 bases, the J end by 5 bases, with 13 bases between. Per germline, CDR1 MNHEY and CDR2 SMNVEV (reference sequence). The CDR3 region has the DNA TGTGCCAGCAGTGGGGACTGGGGGGACGAGCAGTACTTC. As protein: CASSGDWGDEQYF.

The chain uses TRBV6-5 and TRBJ1-5; TRBD1 agrees at 7 bases. The CDR3 length is 14 residues. V shed 0 bases and J 6 bases; nucleotides not matched to a gene: 2. CDR1 and CDR2 (germline): MNHEY, SVGAGI. The CDR3 nucleotides read TGTGCCAGCAGTTACTCGAACAGGGGTCAGCCCCAGCATTTT. Translation gives CASSYSNRGQPQHF.

This chain links TRBV6-1 with TRBJ2-7; tentative D call: TRBD1 (6 bases). The V end was cut by 6 bases, the J end by 2 bases, with 8 bases between. The germline V gene has CDR1 MNHNS and CDR2 SASEGT. CDR3 length: 12 residues. The CDR3 reads CASRKGAYEQYF. The CDR3 nucleotides are TGTGCCAGCAGGAAGGGGGCCTACGAGCAGTACTTC.

This clonotype has only a few counts. The chain combines TRBV12-3 or TRBV12-4 with TRBJ1-1; D ambiguous. Trimming pared 4 bases from V and 1 base from J, leaving 16 bases between. This CDR3 spans 16 amino acids. The CDR3 spells CASSYERVQANTEAFF. The DNA for the CDR3 is TGTGCCAGCAGTTATGAGAGGGTTCAGGCGAACACTGAAGCTTTCTTT.

This clonotype was seen repeatedly, ten times or more. The chain couples TRBV12-3 or TRBV12-4 to TRBJ1-1, with D unclear. This CDR3 has 14 residues. Trimming removed 6 bases from V and 2 bases from J, with 13 bases in between. CDR3 residues: CASSLSGVNTEAFF. In DNA form, the CDR3 reads TGTGCCAGCAGCTTAAGTGGGGTAAACACTGAAGCTTTCTTT.

This rearrangement joins TRBV11-2 to TRBJ2-5, with 12 bases that match TRBD2. The V and J ends lost 5 bases and 4 bases, in that order; junction bases with no gene match: 17. The CDR3 covers 19 residues. CDR1 is SGHAT, CDR2 FQNNGV, per germline. CDR3 protein: CASSETSGRIGHQGETQYF. The DNA of the CDR3 is TGTGCCAGCAGCGAAACTAGCGGGAGGATAGGGCACCAAGGAGAGACCCAGTACTTC.

The chain has TRBV30 and TRBJ2-7; D unresolved. The V gene lost 0 bases and the J gene lost 0 bases, with 12 bases spanning the gap. Germline V gene data show CDR1 as GTSNPN and CDR2 as SVGIG (reference sequence). The CDR3 sequence is 15 residues long. The CDR3 protein is CAWSVVRRSSYEQYF. In DNA, the CDR3 is TGTGCCTGGAGTGTAGTGAGAAGGAGCTCCTACGAGCAGTACTTC.

This clonotype was counted ten times or more. The V gene is TRBV28, the J gene TRBJ2-7, with TRBD2 matching 7 bases. The CDR3 has 17 residues. V lost 3 bases, J lost 4 bases, and 15 bases stayed unmatched. Germline CDR1 is MDHEN and CDR2 is SYDVKM. CDR3 DNA sequence: TGTGCCAGCAGTTTCGAGTTTCGAGGGAGGGCAACATACGAGCAGTACTTC. Its translation is CASSFEFRGRATYEQYF.

The chain has TRBV12-3 or TRBV12-4 and TRBJ2-3, with TRBD1 identical over 7 bases. Trimming cost V 3 bases and J 4 bases; bases outside gene matches: 4. This CDR3 has 14 residues. Here the CDR3 DNA reads TGTGCCAGCAGTTTTAGAGGGGGCGCAGATACGCAGTATTTT. It is translated as CASSFRGGADTQYF.

This clonotype was seen more than once but under ten times. The chain couples TRBV12-5 to TRBJ2-4; 7 bases line up with TRBD2. V lost 5 bases and J lost 0; bases outside the gene matches: 7. The germline gives CDR1 LGHNT, CDR2 FRNRAP. The CDR3 spans 16 residues. The CDR3 sequence: CASGGEGFLAKNIQYF. The CDR3 bases are TGTGCTAGTGGTGGGGAGGGGTTTCTAGCCAAAAACATTCAGTACTTC. The full variable domain, its missing parts supplied by reference TRBV12-5 and TRBJ2-4, is DARVTQTPRHKVTEMGQEVTMRCQPILGHNTVFWYRQTMMQGLELLAYFRNRAPLDDSGMPKDRFSAEMPDATLATLKIQPSEPRDSAVYFCASGGEGFLAKNIQYFGAGTRLSVL.

This clonotype has just a few counts. The J gene is TRBJ1-1, the V gene TRBV6-9; maybe TRBD1 (6 bases). The CDR3 is made up of 16 amino acids. Trimming shortened V by 3 bases and J by 6 bases, and 20 bases separated the two germline ends. Germline V gene data show CDR1 as MNHGY and CDR2 as SVAAGI. In nucleotides, the CDR3 is TGTGCCAGCAGTTACACAACAGGGCCCCGGGCCCCTGAAGCTTTCTTT. This sequence encodes CASSYTTGPRAPEAFF.

The chain recombines TRBV18 with TRBJ2-7; D remains unclear. In germline, CDR1 is KGHSH, CDR2 LQKENI. Trimming left V 0 bases short and J 10 bases short, with 16 bases between. This CDR3 has 14 amino acids. Here the CDR3 reads CASSPPSMVNSQYF. CDR3 DNA sequence: TGTGCCAGCTCACCACCTAGTATGGTGAACAGTCAGTACTTC. Drawing the rest from reference TRBV18 and TRBJ2-7, the complete variable domain is NAGVMQNPRHLVRRRGQEARLRCSPMKGHSHVYWYRQLPEEGLKFMVYLQKENIIDESGMPKERFSAEFPKEGPSILRIQQVVRGDSAAYFCASSPPSMVNSQYFGPGTRLTVT.

This clonotype was recorded at least ten times. This chain joins TRBV20-1 and TRBJ2-5, with D perhaps being TRBD1 or TRBD2 (5 bases each). Germline values: CDR1 DFQATT, CDR2 SNEGSKA (reference sequence). Trimming took off 1 base at V and 2 bases at J, with 11 bases between the two ends. This CDR3 comprises 14 residues. In nucleotides, the CDR3 is TGCAGTGCTAGAGCTGGGGGTCAACAAGAGACCCAGTACTTC. Translation gives CSARAGGQQETQYF.

This chain joins TRBV11-2 and TRBJ2-3; 11 bases match TRBD1. CDR3 size: 17 residues. V was pared by 3 bases and J by 3 bases, with 8 bases of the junction left unmatched. CDR1 SGHAT and CDR2 FQNNGV come from the germline V gene. The CDR3 protein is CASSFSGTGGSTDTQYF. The DNA for the CDR3 is TGTGCCAGCAGCTTCTCCGGGACAGGGGGTTCGACAGATACGCAGTATTTT.

CDR3 coding DNA: TGTGCCAGCAGCCAAGTTACGCCAGATTCACCCCTCCACTTT. Residues: CASSQVTPDSPLHF. The chain carries TRBV7-3 and TRBJ1-6, with D unclear. Germline CDR1 and CDR2: SGHTA and FQGTGA. The CDR3 covers 14 residues. V lost 5 bases and J 8 bases, leaving 13 bases between the germline ends.

This clonotype was counted a single time. The chain links TRBV11-2 to TRBJ2-2, with D possibly TRBD1 on 5 matching bases. CDR1 is SGHAT, CDR2 FQNNGV, per germline. The V end was cut by 5 bases, the J end by 6 bases, with 13 bases between. This CDR3 region has 14 residues. The DNA of the CDR3 is TGTGCCAGCAGCGACAGTCCCTACCCCGGGGAGCTGTTTTTT. This codes for CASSDSPYPGELFF.

This clonotype was detected a few times. The chain employs TRBV6-2 or TRBV6-3 and TRBJ2-2; 11 bases line up with TRBD1. The CDR3 has 17 residues. The junction had 7 bases not matched to a gene; V was cut back by 0 bases and J by 7 bases. Germline V gene sequence: CDR1 MNHEY, CDR2 SVGEGT. CDR3 sequence (DNA): TGTGCCAGCAGTTACTCAGGAGGACAGGGGGCGGTCGGGGAGCTGTTTTTT. It codes for CASSYSGGQGAVGELFF.

This rearrangement joins TRBV9 to TRBJ1-3; no firm D call. Germline CDR1 reads SGDLS; CDR2 reads YYNGEE. The CDR3 sequence is 16 residues long. V lost 4 bases to trimming and J lost 0 bases, with 14 bases between them. The CDR3 spells CASSSLDLSSGNTIYF. DNA for the CDR3: TGTGCCAGCAGCTCCCTGGATCTCAGCTCTGGAAACACCATATATTTT.

The rearrangement links TRBV29-1 to TRBJ2-5, with D possibly being TRBD1 or TRBD2 (7 bases each). V gave up 5 bases and J gave up 3 bases, with 16 bases separating them. The CDR3 runs to 14 residues. Germline-derived CDR1 and CDR2 are SQVTM and ANQGSEA. The CDR3, as DNA: TGCAGCGTTCAGGGGGGGCAGGGGGAAGAGACCCAGTACTTC. Translated, it gives CSVQGGQGEETQYF.

This clonotype was recorded at least ten times. V gene TRBV6-5 combines with J gene TRBJ1-6, with a weak D call TRBD1 (5 bases). The CDR3 length is 16 residues. Germline loops: CDR1 MNHEY, CDR2 SVGAGI. V was clipped by 0 bases and J by 8 bases, with 14 bases between them. The CDR3 coding sequence is TGTGCCAGCAGTTACTCACTTGGGGCAGTCCATTCACCCCTCCACTTT. Translating gives CASSYSLGAVHSPLHF.

This clonotype was picked up a small number of times. The chain carries TRBV20-1 and TRBJ2-7; D call uncertain. Germline values: CDR1 DFQATT, CDR2 SNEGSKA (reference sequence). V was shortened by 0 bases and J by 2 bases, with 8 bases between the two germline ends. CDR3 length: 13 residues. Here the CDR3 reads CSARDIRTYEQYF. CDR3 in DNA: TGCAGTGCTAGAGATATCAGAACCTACGAGCAGTACTTC.